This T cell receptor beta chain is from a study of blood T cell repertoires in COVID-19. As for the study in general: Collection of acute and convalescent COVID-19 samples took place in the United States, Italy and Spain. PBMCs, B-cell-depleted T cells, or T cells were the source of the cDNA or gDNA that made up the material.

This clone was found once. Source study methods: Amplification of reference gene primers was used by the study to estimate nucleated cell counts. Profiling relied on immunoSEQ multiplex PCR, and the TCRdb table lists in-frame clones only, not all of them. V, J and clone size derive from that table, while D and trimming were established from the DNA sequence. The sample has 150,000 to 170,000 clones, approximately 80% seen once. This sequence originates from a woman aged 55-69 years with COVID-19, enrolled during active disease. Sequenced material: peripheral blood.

CDR3 nucleotides: TGTGCCACCTCTCCGAGAACAGGGGTCTATGGCTACACCTTC. Its translation is CATSPRTGVYGYTF. This chain uses TRBV15 with TRBJ1-2; 7 bases line up with TRBD1. The CDR3 sequence is 14 residues long. V gave up 8 bases and J gave up 4 bases; unmatched junction bases: 10. CDR1 and CDR2 from the germline V gene are LNHNV and YYDKDF (reference sequence). The entire variable domain, with the rest obtained from reference TRBV15 and TRBJ1-2, is as follows: DAMVIQNPRYQVTQFGKPVTLSCSQTLNHNVMYWYQQKSSQAPKLLFHYYDKDFNNEADTPDNFQSRRPNTSFCFLDIRSPGLGDTAMYLCATSPRTGVYGYTFGSGTRLTVV.